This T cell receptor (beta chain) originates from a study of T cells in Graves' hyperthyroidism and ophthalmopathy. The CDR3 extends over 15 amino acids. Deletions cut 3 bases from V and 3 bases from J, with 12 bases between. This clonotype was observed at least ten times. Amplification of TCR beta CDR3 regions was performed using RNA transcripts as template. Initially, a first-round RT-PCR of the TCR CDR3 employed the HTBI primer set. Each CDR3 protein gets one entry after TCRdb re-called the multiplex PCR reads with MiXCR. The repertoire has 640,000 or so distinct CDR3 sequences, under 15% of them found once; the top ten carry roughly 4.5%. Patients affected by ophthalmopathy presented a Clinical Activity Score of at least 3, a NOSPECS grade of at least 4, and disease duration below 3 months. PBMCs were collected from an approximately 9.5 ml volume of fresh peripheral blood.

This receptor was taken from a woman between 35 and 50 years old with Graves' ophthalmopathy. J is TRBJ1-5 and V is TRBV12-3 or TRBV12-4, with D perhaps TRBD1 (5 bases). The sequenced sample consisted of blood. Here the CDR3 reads CASSFRPGLNQPQHF. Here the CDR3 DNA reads TGTGCCAGCAGTTTCCGGCCAGGGCTCAATCAGCCCCAGCATTTT.